Shown below are 21 T cell receptor beta chains from a single sample sequenced in a study of cytomegalovirus exposure and HLA in healthy donors. Sequencing used immunoSEQ multiplex PCR; TCRdb keeps in-frame clones, though not all of them. The sample comprises almost 200,000 clones, around 80% of which are singletons, and over 0.95% rests with the top ten. Sample: PBMCs. These receptors were taken from a young woman in good health and CMV-seronegative.

About this clone itself: Other nucleotide sequences in the sample specify the same CDR3. The CDR3 DNA reads as TGTGCCAGCAGCCCCCGGATAGCGGGGGGGAATGAGCAGTTCTTC. Encoded protein: CASSPRIAGGNEQFF. The J gene is TRBJ2-1, the V gene TRBV7-3, with 11 positions matching TRBD2. V lost 5 bases, J lost 7 bases, and 7 bases stayed unmatched. Looked up from germline, CDR1 is SGHTA and CDR2 is FQGTGA. This CDR3 spans 15 amino acids.

The chain recombines TRBV6-5 with TRBJ1-2; D is possibly TRBD1 (5 bases). This CDR3 is 12 amino acids long. The germline V gene has CDR1 MNHEY and CDR2 SVGAGI. V dropped 7 bases and J dropped 3 bases, with 9 bases sitting between them. The DNA of the CDR3 is TGTGCCAGCAAGGAGGGGCACTATGGCTACACCTTC. Translated: CASKEGHYGYTF.

V usage is TRBV5-6 and J usage is TRBJ2-1; 9 bases are a match to TRBD1. V shed 7 bases and J 14 bases; nucleotides not matched to a gene: 19. Per germline, CDR1 SGHDT and CDR2 YYEEEE. The CDR3 contains 15 residues. The CDR3 here is CASCSGTGNALTEFF. CDR3 DNA: TGTGCCAGCTGCTCCGGGACAGGGAACGCCCTGACCGAGTTCTTC.

CDR3 protein: CASTPLVEQYF. The CDR3 DNA sequence: TGTGCCAGCACCCCTCTCGTCGAGCAGTACTTC. The chain joins TRBV7-9 to TRBJ2-7; D gene ambiguous. Germline V CDR1 and CDR2: SEHNR, FQNEAQ (reference sequence). The V end was cut by 7 bases, the J end by 6 bases, with 10 bases between. The CDR3 length is 11 residues.

The chain uses TRBV29-1 and TRBJ2-7; TRBD2 agrees at 7 bases. Germline CDR1 and CDR2: SQVTM and ANQGSEA. V trimming: 6 bases; J trimming: 1 base; junction bases outside the gene matches: 9. This CDR3 region has 14 residues. CDR3 sequence reads: CSVEGRVGSYEQYF. The DNA of the CDR3 is TGCAGCGTGGAGGGGAGGGTCGGGTCCTACGAGCAGTACTTC.

This clone was found once. The V gene is TRBV9, the J gene TRBJ2-5; 10 positions agree with TRBD2. CDR1 SGDLS and CDR2 YYNGEE come from the germline V gene. Losses at the gene ends were 4 bases for V and 1 base for J; bases not matched to a gene: 7. The CDR3 is 16 amino acids. The CDR3 here is CASSPPGLASQETQYF. The CDR3 DNA sequence: TGTGCCAGCAGCCCCCCGGGACTAGCGTCCCAAGAGACCCAGTACTTC.

The rearrangement links TRBV27 to TRBJ2-1, with D perhaps matching TRBD1 (5 bases). The germline V gene encodes CDR1 MNHEY and CDR2 SMNVEV (reference sequence). Trimming removed 5 bases from V and 2 bases from J, with 10 bases in between. The CDR3 length is 14 residues. The CDR3 DNA is TGTGCCAGCAGTCTGCTCAGGGCCTACAATGAGCAGTTCTTC. Encoded protein: CASSLLRAYNEQFF.

This clone was seen a handful of times. The V gene is TRBV6-1, the J gene TRBJ1-5, with D tentatively TRBD1 (5 bases). The V gene lost 7 bases and the J gene lost 11 bases, with 24 bases spanning the gap. This CDR3 region has 15 residues. Germline CDR1 MNHNS, CDR2 SASEGT. CDR3 sequence (DNA): TGTGCCAGCACCAAAGCCGACAGTCTGAGGAGAGCCCAGCATTTT. It translates to CASTKADSLRRAQHF.

The chain links TRBV14 to TRBJ1-1; D is uncertain. Germline CDR1 is SGHDN and CDR2 is FVKESK. The V gene lost 1 base and the J gene lost 7 bases, with 7 bases spanning the gap. The CDR3 loop spans 12 amino acids. The CDR3 sequence is CASSQGRVEAFF. DNA of the CDR3: TGTGCCAGCAGCCAAGGGAGGGTTGAAGCTTTCTTT.

The CDR3 sequence is CASSQALAAYEQYF. For the CDR3, the DNA is TGTGCCAGCAGCCAAGCGCTAGCCGCCTACGAGCAGTACTTC. The chain combines TRBV4-2 with TRBJ2-7; a possible D gene is TRBD2 (5 bases). The CDR3 extends over 14 amino acids. Trimming pared 1 base from V and 2 bases from J, leaving 9 bases between. Germline V gene lookup returns CDR1 LGHNA and CDR2 YNFKEQ.

A few counts support this clone. The chain has TRBV5-6 and TRBJ1-2, with TRBD1 matching over 8 bases. The CDR3 totals 15 residues. V gave up 3 bases and J gave up 5 bases; unmatched junction bases: 9. CDR1 is SGHDT and CDR2 is YYEEEE in the germline V gene. The CDR3, as DNA: TGTGCCAGCAGCTATCCCGACAGGGGTGGTTATGGCTACACCTTC. Its protein product is CASSYPDRGGYGYTF.

V is TRBV18 and J is TRBJ1-2; 8 bases line up with TRBD1. Germline values: CDR1 KGHSH, CDR2 LQKENI. The CDR3 spans 15 residues. J lost 4 bases, V lost 3 bases, and 7 bases had no gene match. This CDR3 is CASSPSGGKRYGYTF. DNA of the CDR3: TGTGCCAGCTCACCTTCAGGGGGCAAACGCTATGGCTACACCTTC.

This clone showed up just once. This chain connects TRBV11-1 to TRBJ2-3; TRBD2 aligns across 7 bases. Losses at the gene ends were 0 bases for V and 7 bases for J; bases not matched to a gene: 10. CDR1 is SGHAT and CDR2 is FQDESV in the germline V gene (reference sequence). This CDR3 has 16 residues. Written as DNA, the CDR3 is TGTGCCAGCAGCTTAGCGGGGCGACTAGCCCACAATACGCAGTATTTT. It specifies CASSLAGRLAHNTQYF.

The CDR3 bases are TGTGCCAGCAGCTTGGAAGGGGGACCCTATAATTCACCCCTCCACTTT. Residues: CASSLEGGPYNSPLHF. This sequence joins TRBV5-6 and TRBJ1-6; D possibly corresponds to TRBD1 (6 bases). Germline V gives CDR1 SGHDT, CDR2 YYEEEE. Trimming left V 0 bases short and J 2 bases short, with 9 bases between. CDR3 length: 16 residues. Combining the CDR3 with reference TRBV5-6 and TRBJ1-6 gives the whole variable domain DAGVTQSPTHLIKTRGQQVTLRCSPKSGHDTVSWYQQALGQGPQFIFQYYEEEERQRGNFPDRFSGHQFPNYSSELNVNALLLGDSALYLCASSLEGGPYNSPLHFGNGTRLTVT.

The chain combines TRBV7-3 with TRBJ1-1; D is possibly TRBD1 (6 bases). Germline CDR1 is SGHTA and CDR2 is FQGTGA. This CDR3 is 15 amino acids long. Trimming shortened V by 8 bases and J by 0 bases, and 16 bases separated the two germline ends. The CDR3 protein is CASGQLQTLNTEAFF. The CDR3 region has the DNA TGTGCCAGCGGACAGCTCCAGACCTTGAACACTGAAGCTTTCTTT.

The chain links TRBV7-6 to TRBJ2-1, with TRBD2 matching over 11 bases. The CDR3 loop spans 15 amino acids. The trim removed 5 bases at V and 8 bases at J, leaving 8 bases unmatched. Germline V CDR1 and CDR2: SGHVS, FNYEAQ. CDR3 nucleotides: TGTGCCAGCAGCCCGGGACTAGCGGTTTCGGATGAGCAGTTCTTC. It encodes CASSPGLAVSDEQFF.

The gene calls are TRBV19 and TRBJ2-7, with TRBD2 identical over 11 bases. This CDR3 has 15 residues. The V gene's germline CDR1 is LNHDA and CDR2 SQIVND (reference sequence). Losses at the gene ends were 5 bases for V and 2 bases for J; bases not matched to a gene: 5. Written as DNA, the CDR3 is TGTGCCAGTAGTGTCGGGACTAGCGGAACCTACGAGCAGTACTTC. Translated: CASSVGTSGTYEQYF.

This clone was seen repeatedly, ten times or more. The V call is TRBV29-1, the J call TRBJ1-2; TRBD1 matches at 9 bases. The CDR3 has 14 amino acids. The ends lost 6 bases at V and 4 bases at J; junction bases unmatched: 9. Germline V gene sequence: CDR1 SQVTM, CDR2 ANQGSEA. The CDR3 sequence is CSVESLGQGYGYTF. The CDR3 DNA follows: TGCAGCGTCGAATCTCTGGGACAGGGCTATGGCTACACCTTC. Full variable domain (remainder filled in from reference TRBV29-1 and TRBJ1-2): SAVISQKPSRDICQRGTSLTIQCQVDSQVTMMFWYRQQPGQSLTLIATANQGSEATYESGFVIDKFPISRPNLTFSTLTVSNMSPEDSSIYLCSVESLGQGYGYTFGSGTRLTVV.

V is TRBV29-1 and J is TRBJ1-2; D remains ambiguous. Germline V CDR1 and CDR2: SQVTM, ANQGSEA. The CDR3 has 13 amino acids. V shed 4 bases and J shed 4 bases, with 13 bases lying between them. As DNA, the CDR3 is TGCAGCGTTGGAGGGTCTGGTGGCTATGGCTACACCTTC. Translation gives CSVGGSGGYGYTF.

The rearrangement links TRBV29-1 to TRBJ2-7, with TRBD1 identical over 7 bases. Germline CDR1 is SQVTM and CDR2 is ANQGSEA. J gave up 5 bases and V 4 bases, and 5 bases lay outside the gene matches. The CDR3 runs 12 residues. CDR3 residues: CSVGRGQNEQYF. The DNA for the CDR3 is TGCAGCGTTGGTAGGGGGCAGAACGAGCAGTACTTC.

V usage is TRBV7-2 and J usage is TRBJ2-7, with 10 nucleotides matching TRBD2. This CDR3 has 15 amino acids. Germline V gives CDR1 SGHTA, CDR2 FQGNSA. Trimming at V came to 1 base and at J to 4 bases, leaving 4 bases not matched to a gene. The chain's CDR3 is CASSLGSSGRYEQYF. CDR3 DNA sequence: TGTGCCAGCAGCTTAGGCTCTAGCGGGAGATACGAGCAGTACTTC.